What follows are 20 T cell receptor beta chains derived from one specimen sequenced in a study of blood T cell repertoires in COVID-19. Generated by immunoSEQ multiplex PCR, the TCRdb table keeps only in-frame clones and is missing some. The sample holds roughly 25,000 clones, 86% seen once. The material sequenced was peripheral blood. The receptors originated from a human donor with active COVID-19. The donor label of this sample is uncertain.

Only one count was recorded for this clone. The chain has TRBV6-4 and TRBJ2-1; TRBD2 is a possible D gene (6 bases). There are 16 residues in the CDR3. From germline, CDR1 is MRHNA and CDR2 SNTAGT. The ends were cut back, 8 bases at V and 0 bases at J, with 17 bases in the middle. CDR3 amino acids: CASGGTLLSSYNEQFF. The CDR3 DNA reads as TGTGCCAGCGGGGGGACTCTATTAAGCTCCTACAATGAGCAGTTCTTC.

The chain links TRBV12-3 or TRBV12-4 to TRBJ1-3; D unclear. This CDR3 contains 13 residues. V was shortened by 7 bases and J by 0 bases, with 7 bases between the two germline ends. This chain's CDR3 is CASMRDSGNTIYF. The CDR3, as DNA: TGTGCCAGCATGAGGGACTCTGGAAACACCATATATTTT.

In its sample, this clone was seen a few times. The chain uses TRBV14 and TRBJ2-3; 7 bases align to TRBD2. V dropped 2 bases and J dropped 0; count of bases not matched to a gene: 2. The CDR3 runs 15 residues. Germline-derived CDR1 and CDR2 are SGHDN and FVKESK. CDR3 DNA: TGTGCCAGCAGCCAACAACTAGCGAGCACAGATACGCAGTATTTT. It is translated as CASSQQLASTDTQYF.

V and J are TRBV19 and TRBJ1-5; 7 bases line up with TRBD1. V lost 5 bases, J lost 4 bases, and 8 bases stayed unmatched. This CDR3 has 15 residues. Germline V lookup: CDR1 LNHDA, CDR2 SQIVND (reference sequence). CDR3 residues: CASSFSTGSNQPQHF. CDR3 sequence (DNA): TGTGCCAGTAGTTTTTCGACAGGGTCGAATCAGCCCCAGCATTTT.

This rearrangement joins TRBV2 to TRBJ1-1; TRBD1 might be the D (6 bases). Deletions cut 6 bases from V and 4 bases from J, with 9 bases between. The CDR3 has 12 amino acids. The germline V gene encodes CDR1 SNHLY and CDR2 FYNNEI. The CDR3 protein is CASRGDTTEAFF. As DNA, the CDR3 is TGTGCCAGCAGAGGGGACACCACTGAAGCTTTCTTT.

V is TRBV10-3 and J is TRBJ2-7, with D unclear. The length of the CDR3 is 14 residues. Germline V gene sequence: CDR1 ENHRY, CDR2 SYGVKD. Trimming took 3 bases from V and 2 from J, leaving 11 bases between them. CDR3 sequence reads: CAISDWQATYEQYF. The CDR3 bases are TGTGCCATCAGTGACTGGCAGGCTACCTACGAGCAGTACTTC.

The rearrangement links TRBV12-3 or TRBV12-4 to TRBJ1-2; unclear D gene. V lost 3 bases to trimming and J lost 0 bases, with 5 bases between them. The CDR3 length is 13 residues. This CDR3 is CASSLSANYGYTF. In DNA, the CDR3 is TGTGCCAGCAGTTTGTCAGCTAACTATGGCTACACCTTC.

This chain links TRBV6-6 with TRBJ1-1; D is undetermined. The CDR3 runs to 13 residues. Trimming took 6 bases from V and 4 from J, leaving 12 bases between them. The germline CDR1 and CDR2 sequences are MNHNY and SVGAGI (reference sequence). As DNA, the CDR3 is TGTGCCAGCAGGGTCACAGACGGCACTGAAGCTTTCTTT. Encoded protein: CASRVTDGTEAFF.

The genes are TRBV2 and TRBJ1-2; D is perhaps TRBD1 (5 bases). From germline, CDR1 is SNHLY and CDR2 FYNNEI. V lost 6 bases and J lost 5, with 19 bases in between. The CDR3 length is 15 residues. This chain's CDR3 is CASSSTGDPMYGYTF. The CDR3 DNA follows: TGTGCCAGCAGCTCCACAGGCGATCCGATGTATGGCTACACCTTC.

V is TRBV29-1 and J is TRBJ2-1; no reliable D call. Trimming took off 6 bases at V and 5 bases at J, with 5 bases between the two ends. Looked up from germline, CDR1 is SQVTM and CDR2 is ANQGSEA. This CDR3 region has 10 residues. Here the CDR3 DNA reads TGCAGCGTACAACACAATGAGCAGTTCTTC. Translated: CSVQHNEQFF.

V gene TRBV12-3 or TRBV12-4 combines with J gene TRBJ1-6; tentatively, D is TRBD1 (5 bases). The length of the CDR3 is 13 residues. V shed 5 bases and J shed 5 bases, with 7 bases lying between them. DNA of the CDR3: TGTGCCAGCAGTCTGGACAATAATTCACCCCTCCACTTT. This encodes CASSLDNNSPLHF.

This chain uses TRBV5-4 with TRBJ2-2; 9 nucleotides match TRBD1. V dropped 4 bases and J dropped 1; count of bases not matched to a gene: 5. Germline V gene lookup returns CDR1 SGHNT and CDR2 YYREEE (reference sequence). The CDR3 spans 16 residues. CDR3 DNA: TGTGCCAGCAGCGGACAGGGGCGCATGAACACCGGGGAGCTGTTTTTT. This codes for CASSGQGRMNTGELFF.

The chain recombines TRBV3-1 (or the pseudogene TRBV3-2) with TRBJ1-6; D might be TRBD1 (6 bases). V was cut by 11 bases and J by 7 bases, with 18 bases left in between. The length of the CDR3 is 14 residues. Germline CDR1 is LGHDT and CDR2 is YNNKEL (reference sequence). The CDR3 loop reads CASDDRRSNSPLHF. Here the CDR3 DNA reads TGTGCCTCCGACGACAGGAGATCCAATTCACCCCTCCACTTT.

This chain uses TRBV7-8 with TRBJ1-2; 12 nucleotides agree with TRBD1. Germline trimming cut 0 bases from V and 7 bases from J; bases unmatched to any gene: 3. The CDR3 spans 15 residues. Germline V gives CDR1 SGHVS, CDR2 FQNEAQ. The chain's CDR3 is CASSLAGTGGSGYTF. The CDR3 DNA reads TGTGCCAGCAGCTTAGCCGGGACAGGGGGCTCTGGCTACACCTTC.

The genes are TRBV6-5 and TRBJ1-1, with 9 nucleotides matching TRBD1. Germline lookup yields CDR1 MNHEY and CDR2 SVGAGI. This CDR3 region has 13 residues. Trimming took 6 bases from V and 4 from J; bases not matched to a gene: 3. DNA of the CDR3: TGTGCCAGCAGGGGACAGGGCCGCACTGAAGCTTTCTTT. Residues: CASRGQGRTEAFF.

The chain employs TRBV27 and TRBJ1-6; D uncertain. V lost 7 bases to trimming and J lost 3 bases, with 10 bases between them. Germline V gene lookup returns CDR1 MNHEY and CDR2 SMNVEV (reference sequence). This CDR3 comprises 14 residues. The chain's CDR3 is CASTEGLYNSPLHF. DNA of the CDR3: TGTGCCAGCACAGAGGGCCTCTATAATTCACCCCTCCACTTT.

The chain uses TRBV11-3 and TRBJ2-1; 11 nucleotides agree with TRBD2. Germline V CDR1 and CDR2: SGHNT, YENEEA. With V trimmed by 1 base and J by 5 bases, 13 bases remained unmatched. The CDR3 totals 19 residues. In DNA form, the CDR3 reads TGTGCCAGCAGCTTAGTTAGTCTCCTCCTAGCGGGAGGTAACAATGAGCAGTTCTTC. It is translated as CASSLVSLLLAGGNNEQFF.

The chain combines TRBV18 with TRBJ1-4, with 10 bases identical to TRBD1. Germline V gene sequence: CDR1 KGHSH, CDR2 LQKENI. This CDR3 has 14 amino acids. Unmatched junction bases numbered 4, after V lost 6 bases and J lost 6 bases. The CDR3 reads CASSPGTGDEKLFF. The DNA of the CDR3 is TGTGCCAGCTCCCCCGGGACAGGGGATGAAAAACTGTTTTTT.

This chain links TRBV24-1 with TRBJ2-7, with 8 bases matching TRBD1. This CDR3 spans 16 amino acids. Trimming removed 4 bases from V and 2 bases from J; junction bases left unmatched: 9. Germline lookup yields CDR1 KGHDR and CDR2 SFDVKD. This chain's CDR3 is CATSDRNRGYTYEQYF. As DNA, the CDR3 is TGTGCCACCAGTGACCGGAACAGGGGGTACACCTACGAGCAGTACTTC.

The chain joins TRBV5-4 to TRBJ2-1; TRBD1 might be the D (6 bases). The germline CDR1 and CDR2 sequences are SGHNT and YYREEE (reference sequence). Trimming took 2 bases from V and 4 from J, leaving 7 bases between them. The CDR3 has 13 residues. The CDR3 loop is CASSFGTYNEQFF. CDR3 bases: TGTGCCAGCAGCTTTGGGACATACAATGAGCAGTTCTTC.